Below, 8 T cell receptor beta chains from the same sample are listed, as sequenced in a study of T cell repertoires in cytomegalovirus infection. TCRdb re-called the reads with MiXCR, one entry per CDR3 protein. The sample lists 450,000 to 550,000 distinct CDR3 sequences; approximately 15% were seen once. The specimen was CD8+ T cells from PBMCs. The receptor set was obtained from a human donor in good health (CMV status not recorded). Some clones in this sample may be carry-over from other donors' samples.

This clonotype came up a few times. The rearrangement links TRBV19 to TRBJ2-1, with TRBD2 matching over 8 bases. CDR1 is LNHDA and CDR2 is SQIVND in the germline V gene (reference sequence). With 2 bases clipped from V and 7 bases from J, the junction kept 7 bases outside the gene matches. The CDR3 has 15 residues. Here the CDR3 DNA reads TGTGCCAGTAGTATATCAGCGGGAGTGGGGAATGAGCAGTTCTTC. It translates to CASSISAGVGNEQFF.

This clonotype was seen repeatedly, ten times or more. The gene calls are TRBV12-3 or TRBV12-4 and TRBJ2-1; 10 bases fit TRBD2. V dropped 6 bases and J dropped 2; count of bases not matched to a gene: 10. The CDR3 sequence is 17 residues long. CDR3 sequence: CASRVGYSGRAYNEQFF. CDR3 bases: TGTGCCAGCAGGGTAGGGTACAGCGGGAGGGCCTACAATGAGCAGTTCTTC.

The rearrangement uses TRBV6-6 and TRBJ1-4; D uncertain. This CDR3 is 13 amino acids long. The germline V and J ends were trimmed by 2 bases and 5 bases, with 6 bases remaining between them. The germline CDR1 and CDR2 sequences are MNHNY and SVGAGI (reference sequence). The CDR3 protein is CASSYVTNEKLFF. CDR3 DNA sequence: TGTGCCAGCAGTTACGTCACAAATGAAAAACTGTTTTTT.

This clonotype has more than one count but fewer than ten. This clone may be a read error of a much larger clone one base away. This rearrangement joins TRBV27 to TRBJ1-1; 8 nucleotides line up with TRBD1. Germline V lookup: CDR1 MNHEY, CDR2 SMNVEV (reference sequence). The CDR3 contains 14 residues. V dropped 5 bases and J dropped 0; count of bases not matched to a gene: 2. This chain's CDR3 is CASSPTGVNTEAFF. DNA for the CDR3: TGTGCCAGCAGTCCGACAGGGGTGAACACTGAAGCTTTCTTT.

This clonotype has just a few counts. V is TRBV15 and J is TRBJ1-1, with a tentative D call TRBD1 (5 bases). From germline, CDR1 is LNHNV and CDR2 YYDKDF (reference sequence). This CDR3 is built from 14 residues. Trimming shortened V by 3 bases and J by 4 bases, and 12 bases separated the two germline ends. The CDR3 DNA reads TGTGCCACCAGCAGGGGGAGGGGAGGCACTGAAGCTTTCTTT. Translating gives CATSRGRGGTEAFF.

DNA for the CDR3: TGTGCCAGCAGTGAGCTAGCGGGATATGTGTATGAGCAGTTCTTC. This codes for CASSELAGYVYEQFF. The chain is built from TRBV2 and TRBJ2-1; the match to TRBD2 covers 9 bases. The V gene end was trimmed by 3 bases and the J gene end by 8 bases; junction bases not matched to a gene: 8. The CDR3 has 15 amino acids. In germline, CDR1 is SNHLY, CDR2 FYNNEI.

This clonotype was counted many times. The genes are TRBV12-3 or TRBV12-4 and TRBJ1-5; no reliable D call. This CDR3 spans 12 amino acids. V lost 6 bases and J 0 bases, leaving 3 bases between the germline ends. CDR3 amino acids: CASSYSNQPQHF. DNA of the CDR3: TGTGCCAGCAGCTATAGCAATCAGCCCCAGCATTTT.

This clonotype was picked up many times. This rearrangement joins TRBV6-2 or TRBV6-3 to TRBJ2-1; TRBD2 agrees at 8 bases. This CDR3 spans 16 amino acids. J lost 5 bases, V lost 2 bases, and 8 bases had no gene match. From germline, CDR1 is MNHEY and CDR2 SVGEGT. CDR3 coding DNA: TGTGCCAGCAGTTACGGAGGGACTAGAATCCACAATGAGCAGTTCTTC. Encoded protein: CASSYGGTRIHNEQFF.